This TCR beta chain appears in the sequencing data of a study of CD8+ T cells in alopecia areata. Study-level information: Tofacitinib therapy took 6 to 18 months; 6 months off drug came after.

Deletions cut 1 base from V and 2 bases from J, with 8 bases between. Germline-derived CDR1 and CDR2 are SNHLY and FYNNEI. This CDR3 region has 14 residues. The study's findings and limits: The study found higher clonality in lesional than normal scalp, especially in alopecia totalis/universalis.

This clone was seen only once. Its antigen is undetermined. TCR sequencing used cDNA made by reverse transcription of extracted RNA. Method: immunoSEQ multiplex PCR; TCRdb's copy keeps in-frame clones and lacks some. The sample has some 130,000 clones, approximately 49% seen once; the top ten hold about 17%. Punch biopsies of lesional scalp, plus peripheral blood, were taken from alopecia areata patients. The receptor was isolated from a human donor with alopecia areata. J is TRBJ2-5 and V is TRBV2, with D possibly called TRBD1 or TRBD2 (5 bases each). The sequenced sample was CD8+ T cells sorted from blood, obtained at week 0. CDR3 bases: TGTGCCAGCAGTGAAGGGGGGATTCAAGAGACCCAGTACTTC. Translation: CASSEGGIQETQYF.